A single sample is the source of the 27 T cell receptor beta chains below, sequenced in a study of T cells in localized non-small cell lung cancer. Libraries were prepared by immunoSEQ multiplex PCR; TCRdb keeps only in-frame clonotypes and omits some of them. The sample consists of some 82,000 clones, roughly 75% of them appearing once. The sample in question was PBMCs, obtained before any cancer treatment. The receptors stem from a man between 40 and 70 years old with stage II squamous cell lung carcinoma.

The V and J genes are TRBV5-6 and TRBJ2-2; no clear D. The V and J ends lost 0 bases and 4 bases respectively, with 7 bases between them. The CDR3 length is 14 residues. Germline CDR1 and CDR2: SGHDT and YYEEEE. Written as DNA, the CDR3 is TGTGCCAGCAGCTTGGGCCTAGGCACCGGGGAGCTGTTTTTT. Protein product: CASSLGLGTGELFF.

The chain couples TRBV28 to TRBJ1-6; tentatively, D is TRBD1 (6 bases). This CDR3 is 15 amino acids long. Germline values: CDR1 MDHEN, CDR2 SYDVKM. V lost 4 bases and J 13 bases, leaving 20 bases between the germline ends. CDR3 bases: TGTGCCAGCAGTTCCCTGGGGCAGGGGCAGAGGCCCCTCCACTTT. This translates into CASSSLGQGQRPLHF.

This chain uses TRBV9 with TRBJ2-2, with 11 nucleotides matching TRBD2. V lost 4 bases and J lost 2; bases outside the gene matches: 4. The germline V gene encodes CDR1 SGDLS and CDR2 YYNGEE. The CDR3 has 16 amino acids. CDR3 sequence (DNA): TGTGCCAGCAGCTTAGGACTAGCGGGTAACACCGGGGAGCTGTTTTTT. Encoded protein: CASSLGLAGNTGELFF.

The chain couples TRBV2 to TRBJ1-2, with 10 bases matching TRBD1. J was trimmed by 3 bases and V by 6 bases; bases with no gene match: 7. Germline V gene lookup returns CDR1 SNHLY and CDR2 FYNNEI. The CDR3 is 15 residues long. This chain's CDR3 is CASSADRGQDYGYTF. The CDR3 nucleotides are TGTGCCAGCAGCGCTGACAGGGGGCAAGACTATGGCTACACCTTC.

The chain combines TRBV11-1 with TRBJ2-7, with 10 bases fitting TRBD2. This CDR3 is built from 14 residues. CDR1 is SGHAT, CDR2 FQDESV, per germline (reference sequence). V was pared by 2 bases and J by 6 bases, with 4 bases of the junction left unmatched. The CDR3 reads CASSLPSGGLEQYF. Written as DNA, the CDR3 is TGTGCCAGCAGCTTACCTAGCGGGGGCCTCGAGCAGTACTTC.

The chain carries TRBV6-5 and TRBJ2-7; D unresolved. This CDR3 is 15 amino acids long. Germline V gene sequence: CDR1 MNHEY, CDR2 SVGAGI. V was trimmed by 4 bases and J by 1 base, leaving 14 bases between them. This CDR3 reads CASSSRATGSYEQYF. The CDR3 DNA reads TGTGCCAGCAGTTCCCGAGCAACTGGGTCCTACGAGCAGTACTTC.

The chain combines TRBV7-8 with TRBJ1-5, with D perhaps matching TRBD1 (5 bases). V lost 5 bases, J lost 1 base, and 6 bases lay in between. The CDR3 is made up of 13 amino acids. Germline assignment: CDR1 SGHVS and CDR2 FQNEAQ. CDR3 sequence reads: CASSRGSNQPQHF. DNA of the CDR3: TGTGCCAGCAGCCGGGGCAGCAATCAGCCCCAGCATTTT.

The chain couples TRBV2 to TRBJ2-7, with D perhaps TRBD2 (5 bases). The CDR3 length is 13 residues. CDR1 is SNHLY, CDR2 FYNNEI, per germline. Trimming left V 6 bases short and J 5 bases short, with 14 bases between. The chain's CDR3 is CASRGAGSNEQYF. In DNA form, the CDR3 reads TGTGCCAGCAGGGGAGCCGGGTCCAACGAGCAGTACTTC.

The V call is TRBV9, the J call TRBJ2-5; a possible D gene is TRBD1 (6 bases). Trimming pared 0 bases from V and 1 base from J, leaving 16 bases between. CDR1 is SGDLS, CDR2 YYNGEE, per germline. This CDR3 spans 17 amino acids. The CDR3 DNA is TGTGCCAGCAGCGTAGCTGCCGGGACATCCCCCCAAGAGACCCAGTACTTC. It encodes CASSVAAGTSPQETQYF.

The chain is built from TRBV30 and TRBJ2-7, with TRBD1 matching over 10 bases. CDR1 and CDR2 from the germline V gene are GTSNPN and SVGIG (reference sequence). The CDR3 is 14 residues long. Trimming removed 0 bases from V and 3 bases from J; junction bases left unmatched: 2. Here the CDR3 reads CAWSVGTGVYEQYF. The DNA for the CDR3 is TGTGCCTGGAGTGTCGGGACAGGGGTCTACGAGCAGTACTTC.

The rearrangement joins TRBV4-2 to TRBJ1-2; possible D gene TRBD1, 6 bases. The V gene's germline CDR1 is LGHNA and CDR2 YNFKEQ. V lost 6 bases, J lost 4 bases, and 15 bases lay in between. The CDR3 is 14 residues long. The CDR3 DNA reads as TGTGCCAGCAGGCGAGCAGGGGAGAGCTATGGCTACACCTTC. Its protein product is CASRRAGESYGYTF.

This clone has a handful of counts. V usage is TRBV7-9 and J usage is TRBJ2-6; D remains ambiguous. The germline gives CDR1 SEHNR, CDR2 FQNEAQ (reference sequence). The V and J ends lost 5 bases and 2 bases respectively, with 16 bases between them. CDR3 length equals 17 residues. CDR3 DNA: TGTGCCAGCAGCCACTCTCTTGGGGTTGCTGGGGCCAACGTCCTGACTTTC. Translation gives CASSHSLGVAGANVLTF.

The J gene is TRBJ2-1, the V gene TRBV4-2, with 14 bases that match TRBD2. This CDR3 has 18 residues. The germline gives CDR1 LGHNA, CDR2 YNFKEQ. Losses at the gene ends were 4 bases for V and 6 bases for J; bases not matched to a gene: 11. This chain's CDR3 is CASSLHPLTSGGANEQFF. CDR3 nucleotide sequence: TGTGCCAGCAGCCTTCATCCCTTGACTAGCGGGGGGGCCAATGAGCAGTTCTTC.

About this clone: At one end the junction does not follow the germline gene, possibly because of a read error. V gene TRBV2 combines with J gene TRBJ2-2; D uncertain. The germline V gene has CDR1 SNHLY and CDR2 FYNNEI. CDR3 length: 15 residues. CDR3 protein: CASLRSPGNIGELFF. The CDR3 bases are TGTGCCAGCCTAAGGAGTCCGGGTAACATCGGGGAGCTGTTTTTT.

This clone was seen more than once but under ten times. CDR3 DNA: TGTGCCAGCAGCCCACCCGGGGACTCTCACTCTGGGGCCAACGTCCTGACTTTC. Amino acids: CASSPPGDSHSGANVLTF. The V call is TRBV7-9, the J call TRBJ2-6; maybe TRBD2 (6 bases). Germline loops: CDR1 SEHNR, CDR2 FQNEAQ (reference sequence). Trimming cost V 5 bases and J 0 bases, with 17 bases left between them. The CDR3 is 18 residues long.

To note about this clone: Compared with germline, one end of the junction differs, possibly owing to a read error. J is TRBJ2-7 and V is TRBV7-7; TRBD1 might be the D (5 bases). The CDR3 is 14 residues long. Germline V gene sequence: CDR1 SSHAT, CDR2 FNYEAQ (reference sequence). The CDR3 coding sequence is TGTGCTAGCAGCTTATCGGACAAGTTGAGCGAGCAGTACTTC. Its translation is CASSLSDKLSEQYF.

The chain joins TRBV4-3 to TRBJ1-2; 8 bases map to TRBD1. V shed 4 bases, J shed 6 bases, and the junction held 7 bases outside the gene matches. This CDR3 region has 14 residues. Germline V gene data show CDR1 as LGHNA and CDR2 as YSLEER. The chain's CDR3 is CASSRAGGANGYTF. CDR3 nucleotide sequence: TGCGCCAGCAGCCGAGCAGGGGGCGCGAATGGCTACACCTTC.

The chain is built from TRBV2 and TRBJ1-6, with 9 bases identical to TRBD1. The length of the CDR3 is 16 residues. Germline V gives CDR1 SNHLY, CDR2 FYNNEI. Trimming at V came to 3 bases and at J to 8 bases, leaving 8 bases not matched to a gene. The CDR3 coding sequence is TGTGCCAGCAGTGATGGGGACAGGGAAGTTGATTCACCCCTCCACTTT. Protein sequence: CASSDGDREVDSPLHF.

The CDR3 DNA reads as TGTGCCAGCAGCTTGATCCTAGCGGGAACGGATACGCAGTATTTT. It encodes CASSLILAGTDTQYF. The chain employs TRBV5-6 and TRBJ2-3; the match to TRBD2 covers 9 bases. V shed 1 base and J 6 bases; nucleotides not matched to a gene: 6. Germline assignment: CDR1 SGHDT and CDR2 YYEEEE. CDR3 size: 15 residues.

This sequence joins TRBV5-6 and TRBJ1-2; 8 nucleotides agree with TRBD1. The CDR3 contains 17 residues. From germline, CDR1 is SGHDT and CDR2 YYEEEE. V dropped 3 bases and J dropped 8; count of bases not matched to a gene: 18. The CDR3 DNA reads TGTGCCAGCAGCTCACTGGACAGGGAAGAGGGGTATGGGGGCTACACCTTC. Amino acid sequence: CASSSLDREEGYGGYTF.

The chain combines TRBV27 with TRBJ1-5; D not certain. Trimming left V 5 bases short and J 4 bases short, with 18 bases between. This CDR3 is 16 amino acids long. Germline V gene sequence: CDR1 MNHEY, CDR2 SMNVEV (reference sequence). CDR3 residues: CASSPQNSNVNQPQHF. In DNA form, the CDR3 reads TGTGCCAGCAGTCCCCAAAATTCGAACGTGAATCAGCCCCAGCATTTT.

The chain couples TRBV18 to TRBJ2-7, with 16 nucleotides matching TRBD2. CDR1 KGHSH and CDR2 LQKENI come from the germline V gene. The J segment lost 2 bases and the V segment lost 3 bases, leaving 1 base of the junction unmatched. The CDR3 is made up of 16 amino acids. The CDR3 nucleotides read TGTGCCAGCTCACCGGGACTAGCGGGAGGGACCTACGAGCAGTACTTC. Its protein is CASSPGLAGGTYEQYF.

The chain links TRBV19 to TRBJ2-7; 8 bases are shared with TRBD2. The CDR3 runs to 16 residues. Germline CDR1 LNHDA, CDR2 SQIVND (reference sequence). V gave up 6 bases and J gave up 5 bases; unmatched junction bases: 15. As DNA, the CDR3 is TGTGCCAGTAGACCGGGGGGGCTAGCCAGCCGCCACGAGCAGTACTTC. It yields the protein CASRPGGLASRHEQYF.

This chain uses TRBV7-2 with TRBJ2-1; D is tentatively TRBD1 or TRBD2 (5 bases each). Germline lookup yields CDR1 SGHTA and CDR2 FQGNSA. The CDR3 is 16 residues long. V shed 3 bases and J shed 5 bases, with 17 bases lying between them. The CDR3 DNA reads as TGTGCCAGCAGCTTGGGGACCGGGACCGAGAACAATGAGCAGTTCTTC. It encodes CASSLGTGTENNEQFF.

CDR3 sequence reads: CASSIRPTSSYNEQFF. CDR3 DNA sequence: TGTGCCAGTAGTATCCGTCCAACAAGCTCCTACAATGAGCAGTTCTTC. This chain joins TRBV19 and TRBJ2-1; D remains ambiguous. Trimming removed 3 bases at V and 0 bases at J, with 12 bases between. CDR3 size: 16 residues. Germline lookup yields CDR1 LNHDA and CDR2 SQIVND (reference sequence).

This clone was counted once. The rearrangement links TRBV5-1 to TRBJ1-1; 7 bases line up with TRBD1. Unmatched junction bases numbered 7, after V lost 0 bases and J lost 5 bases. The CDR3 runs to 15 residues. Per the germline V gene, CDR1 is SGHRS and CDR2 is YFSETQ. Written as DNA, the CDR3 is TGCGCCAGCAGCTTGGCCGGGCAGGGGGGAACTGAAGCTTTCTTT. It encodes CASSLAGQGGTEAFF. Using reference TRBV5-1 and TRBJ1-1 for the parts outside the CDR3, the full variable domain is KAGVTQTPRYLIKTRGQQVTLSCSPISGHRSVSWYQQTPGQGLQFLFEYFSETQRNKGNFPGRFSGRQFSNSRSEMNVSTLELGDSALYLCASSLAGQGGTEAFFGQGTRLTVV.

The J gene is TRBJ2-7, the V gene TRBV2; the match to TRBD2 covers 7 bases. Germline V gene data show CDR1 as SNHLY and CDR2 as FYNNEI. V shed 6 bases, J shed 1 base, and the junction held 9 bases outside the gene matches. The CDR3 has 15 residues. The CDR3 DNA reads as TGTGCCAGCAGGGCTCTAGCGGAACCTTCCTACGAGCAGTACTTC. As protein: CASRALAEPSYEQYF.